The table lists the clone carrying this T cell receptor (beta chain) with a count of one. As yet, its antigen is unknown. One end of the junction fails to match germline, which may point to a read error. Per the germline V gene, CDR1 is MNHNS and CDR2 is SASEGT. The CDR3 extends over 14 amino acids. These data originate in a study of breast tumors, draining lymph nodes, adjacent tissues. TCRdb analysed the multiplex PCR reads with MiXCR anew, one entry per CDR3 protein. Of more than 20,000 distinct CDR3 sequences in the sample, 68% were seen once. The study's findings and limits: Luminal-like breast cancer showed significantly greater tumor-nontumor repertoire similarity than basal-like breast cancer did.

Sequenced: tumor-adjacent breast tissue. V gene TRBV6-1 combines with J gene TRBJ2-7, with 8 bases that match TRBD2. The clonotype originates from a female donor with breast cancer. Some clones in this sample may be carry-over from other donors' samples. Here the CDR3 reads CASKRQTSAHEQYF. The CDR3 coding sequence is TGTGCCAGCAAGAGGCAGACTAGCGCCCACGAGCAATACTTC.